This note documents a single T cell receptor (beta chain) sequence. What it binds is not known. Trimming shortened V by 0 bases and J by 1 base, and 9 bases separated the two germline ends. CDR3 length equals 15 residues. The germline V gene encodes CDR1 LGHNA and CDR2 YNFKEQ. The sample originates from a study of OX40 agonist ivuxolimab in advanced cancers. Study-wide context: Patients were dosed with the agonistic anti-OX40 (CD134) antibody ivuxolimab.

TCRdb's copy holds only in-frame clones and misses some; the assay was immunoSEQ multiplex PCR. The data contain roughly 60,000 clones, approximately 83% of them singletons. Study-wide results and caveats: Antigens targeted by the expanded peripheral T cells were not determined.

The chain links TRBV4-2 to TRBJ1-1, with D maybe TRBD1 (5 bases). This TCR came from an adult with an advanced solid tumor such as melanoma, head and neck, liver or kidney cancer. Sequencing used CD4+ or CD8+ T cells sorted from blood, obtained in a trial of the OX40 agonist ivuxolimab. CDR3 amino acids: CASSQEGPTNTEAFF. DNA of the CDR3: TGTGCCAGCAGCCAAGAGGGACCCACGAACACTGAAGCTTTCTTT.